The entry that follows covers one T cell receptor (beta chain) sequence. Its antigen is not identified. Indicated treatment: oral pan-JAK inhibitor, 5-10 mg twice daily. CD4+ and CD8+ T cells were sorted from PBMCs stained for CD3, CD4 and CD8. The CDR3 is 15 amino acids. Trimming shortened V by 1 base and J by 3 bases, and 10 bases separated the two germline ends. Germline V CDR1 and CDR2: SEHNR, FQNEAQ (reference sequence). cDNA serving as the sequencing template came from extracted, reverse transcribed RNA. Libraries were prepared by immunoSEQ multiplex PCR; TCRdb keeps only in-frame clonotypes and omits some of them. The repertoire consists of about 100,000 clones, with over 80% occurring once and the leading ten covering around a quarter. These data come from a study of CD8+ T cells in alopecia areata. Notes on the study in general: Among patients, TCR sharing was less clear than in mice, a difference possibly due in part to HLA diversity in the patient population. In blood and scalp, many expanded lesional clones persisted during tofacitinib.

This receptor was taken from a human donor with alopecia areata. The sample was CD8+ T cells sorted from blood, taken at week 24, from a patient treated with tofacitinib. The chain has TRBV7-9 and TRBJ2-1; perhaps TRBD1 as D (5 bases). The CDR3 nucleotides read TGTGCCAGCAGCTTAGAACAGGCCTACTACAATGAGCAGTTCTTC. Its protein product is CASSLEQAYYNEQFF. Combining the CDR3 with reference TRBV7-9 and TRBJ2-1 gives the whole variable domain DTGVSQNPRHKITKRGQNVTFRCDPISEHNRLYWYRQTLGQGPEFLTYFQNEAQLEKSRLLSDRFSAERPKGSFSTLEIQRTEQGDSAMYLCASSLEQAYYNEQFFGPGTRLTVL.